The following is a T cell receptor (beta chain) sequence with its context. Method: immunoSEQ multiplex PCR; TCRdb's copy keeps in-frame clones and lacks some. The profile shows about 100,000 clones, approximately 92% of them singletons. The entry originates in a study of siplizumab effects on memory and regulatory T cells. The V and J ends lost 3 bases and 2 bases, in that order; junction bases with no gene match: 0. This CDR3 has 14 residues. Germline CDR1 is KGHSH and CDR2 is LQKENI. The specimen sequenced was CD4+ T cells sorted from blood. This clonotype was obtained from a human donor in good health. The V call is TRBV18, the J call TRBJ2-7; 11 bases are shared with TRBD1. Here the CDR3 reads CASSPGQGAYEQYF. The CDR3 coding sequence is TGTGCCAGCTCACCGGGACAGGGGGCCTACGAGCAGTACTTC.